A selection of T cell receptor beta chains follows, all from one sample in a study of shared clonotypes between healthy human individuals. Libraries were prepared by immunoSEQ multiplex PCR; TCRdb keeps only in-frame clonotypes and omits some of them. The sample lists some 2,400,000 clones; roughly 95% were seen once. The sample consisted of naive CD4+ T cells sorted from blood. The source of these receptors is a man in his late teens or twenties in good health. Both conserved end residues are part of each CDR3. D genes are given only for firm matches. Rows may omit the clone size; those that give it use once, few, many or a size class.

clone_size: NA
j_call: TRBJ2-7
v_call: TRBV7-2
d_call: NA
cdr3_nt: TGTGCCAGCGGGCAGGGGAGGTTCCACGAGCAGTACTTC
cdr3_aa: CASGQGRFHEQYF

clone_size: NA
j_call: TRBJ2-1
v_call: TRBV27
d_call: NA
cdr3_nt: TGTGCCAGCAGTTTCGGCGGGCGGCCCTACAATGAGCAGTTCTTC
cdr3_aa: CASSFGGRPYNEQFF

clone_size: NA
j_call: TRBJ1-1
v_call: TRBV10-3
d_call: NA
cdr3_nt: TGTGCCACCCGAATTCTGGGCACTGAAGCTTTCTTT
cdr3_aa: CATRILGTEAFF

clone_size: NA
j_call: TRBJ2-1
v_call: TRBV4-1
d_call: NA
cdr3_nt: TGCGCCAGCAGCCAGCTAGGACTCGCCGGCTACAATGAGCAGTTCTTC
cdr3_aa: CASSQLGLAGYNEQFF

clone_size: NA
j_call: TRBJ1-2
v_call: TRBV6-5
d_call: NA
cdr3_nt: TGTGCCAGCAGTACCGGGGGGGGCTCGCCTCGTGGCTACACCTTC
cdr3_aa: CASSTGGGSPRGYTF

clone_size: once
j_call: TRBJ1-1
v_call: TRBV19
d_call: NA
cdr3_nt: TGTGCCAGTAGTCCCCCCAGGTATTTCGAGGAAGCTTTCTTT
cdr3_aa: CASSPPRYFEEAFF

clone_size: NA
j_call: TRBJ1-2
v_call: TRBV7-2
d_call: NA
cdr3_nt: TGTGCCAGCAGCTTTACCGGGACGGGTAACTATGGCTACACCTTC
cdr3_aa: CASSFTGTGNYGYTF

clone_size: NA
j_call: TRBJ1-1
v_call: TRBV23-1
d_call: TRBD1
cdr3_nt: TGCGCCAGCAGTCGGGGGACAGGCCTCACCCAGAACACTGAAGCTTTCTTT
cdr3_aa: CASSRGTGLTQNTEAFF

clone_size: NA
j_call: TRBJ2-6
v_call: TRBV10-3
d_call: NA
cdr3_nt: TGTGCCATCAGTGAGTTTGGAAAGGCCGTGGCCAACGTCCTGACTTTC
cdr3_aa: CAISEFGKAVANVLTF

clone_size: NA
j_call: TRBJ1-4
v_call: TRBV7-9
d_call: TRBD1
cdr3_nt: TGTGCCAGCGGGGACAGGGTTTATGAAAAACTGTTTTTT
cdr3_aa: CASGDRVYEKLFF

clone_size: once
j_call: TRBJ1-1
v_call: TRBV28
d_call: NA
cdr3_nt: TGTGCCAGCAGAAACATGAACACTGAAGCTTTCTTT
cdr3_aa: CASRNMNTEAFF

clone_size: NA
j_call: TRBJ1-2
v_call: TRBV5-6
d_call: TRBD1
cdr3_nt: TGTGCCAGCAGCTTGGAATTCTACAGGGGCAACTATGGCTACACCTTC
cdr3_aa: CASSLEFYRGNYGYTF

clone_size: NA
j_call: TRBJ1-1
v_call: TRBV19
d_call: TRBD1
cdr3_nt: TGTGCCAGTAAAACCATGGGACAGTTGGGAAACACTGAAGCTTTCTTT
cdr3_aa: CASKTMGQLGNTEAFF

clone_size: once
j_call: TRBJ1-2
v_call: TRBV28
d_call: TRBD1
cdr3_nt: TGTGCCAGCGAGGGATTGGGACAGACGAAGAACTATGGCTACACCTTC
cdr3_aa: CASEGLGQTKNYGYTF

clone_size: NA
j_call: TRBJ2-1
v_call: TRBV6-5
d_call: NA
cdr3_nt: TGTGCCAGCAGTTACGACCGAACGCGGGCCCGCATTTTCTTC
cdr3_aa: CASSYDRTRARIFF

clone_size: NA
j_call: TRBJ2-3
v_call: TRBV6-5
d_call: NA
cdr3_nt: TGTGCCAGCAGTTGGGGCGGAAGCACAGATACGCAGTATTTT
cdr3_aa: CASSWGGSTDTQYF

clone_size: NA
j_call: TRBJ2-7
v_call: TRBV14
d_call: NA
cdr3_nt: TGTGCCAGCAGCCAGCAGGGGTGGACTGCCGAGCAGTACTTC
cdr3_aa: CASSQQGWTAEQYF

clone_size: NA
j_call: TRBJ1-1
v_call: TRBV10-3
d_call: TRBD1
cdr3_nt: TGTGCCATCAGCGAAGGACAGGTTAACACTGAAGCTTTCTTT
cdr3_aa: CAISEGQVNTEAFF

clone_size: NA
j_call: TRBJ2-7
v_call: TRBV7-2
d_call: TRBD2
cdr3_nt: TGTGCCAGCAGCTTGTTCCTAGCGGGAGGGCCCTACGAGCAGTACTTC
cdr3_aa: CASSLFLAGGPYEQYF

clone_size: NA
j_call: TRBJ2-1
v_call: TRBV9
d_call: TRBD2
cdr3_nt: TGTGCCAGCAGCGCAGAAGCGGGGGGTTCCTACAATGAGCAGTTCTTC
cdr3_aa: CASSAEAGGSYNEQFF

clone_size: NA
j_call: TRBJ2-7
v_call: TRBV28
d_call: NA
cdr3_nt: TGTGCCAGCTCACAGGGTTCCTACGAGCAGTACTTC
cdr3_aa: CASSQGSYEQYF

clone_size: NA
j_call: TRBJ2-3
v_call: TRBV5-1
d_call: TRBD2
cdr3_nt: TGCGCCAGCAGTCCCGGGGCGGGGGGACACACAGATACGCAGTATTTT
cdr3_aa: CASSPGAGGHTDTQYF

clone_size: NA
j_call: TRBJ2-7
v_call: TRBV2
d_call: NA
cdr3_nt: TGTGCCAGCTCGAGGGGTTTTGACGAGCAGTACTTC
cdr3_aa: CASSRGFDEQYF

clone_size: NA
j_call: TRBJ1-1
v_call: TRBV28
d_call: TRBD1
cdr3_nt: TGTGCCAGCAGCACAGGGGGGAGGGTGAACACTGAAGCTTTCTTT
cdr3_aa: CASSTGGRVNTEAFF

clone_size: NA
j_call: TRBJ1-4
v_call: TRBV10-2
d_call: NA
cdr3_nt: TGCGCCAGCAGGGGGGAGGGGGACCGAAACGAAAAACTGTTTTTT
cdr3_aa: CASRGEGDRNEKLFF

clone_size: NA
j_call: TRBJ1-1
v_call: TRBV5-1
d_call: NA
cdr3_nt: TGCGCCAGCAGCATTAACGACGGGAACACTGAAGCTTTCTTT
cdr3_aa: CASSINDGNTEAFF

clone_size: NA
j_call: TRBJ2-7
v_call: TRBV11-2
d_call: NA
cdr3_nt: TGTGCCAGCAGTTCCGGATTCACCTACGAGCAGTACTTC
cdr3_aa: CASSSGFTYEQYF

clone_size: NA
j_call: TRBJ2-5
v_call: TRBV5-8
d_call: TRBD2
cdr3_nt: TGTGCCAGCAGCTTAAGCCCGGGGGGAACCCAAGAGACCCAGTACTTC
cdr3_aa: CASSLSPGGTQETQYF

clone_size: NA
j_call: TRBJ1-1
v_call: TRBV7-2
d_call: NA
cdr3_nt: TGTGCCAGCAGTCCTCTTTTAGTCAGCACTGAAGCTTTCTTT
cdr3_aa: CASSPLLVSTEAFF

clone_size: NA
j_call: TRBJ1-5
v_call: TRBV28
d_call: NA
cdr3_nt: TGTGCCAGCACCAAGGGCGGACCGAACAATCAGCCCCAGCATTTT
cdr3_aa: CASTKGGPNNQPQHF

clone_size: NA
j_call: TRBJ2-7
v_call: TRBV28
d_call: NA
cdr3_nt: TGTGCCAGCAGTTTAGACCCAGGGGCCAGGGGCGGGTACGAGCAGTACTTC
cdr3_aa: CASSLDPGARGGYEQYF

clone_size: NA
j_call: TRBJ1-5
v_call: TRBV7-6
d_call: NA
cdr3_nt: TGTGCCAGCAGCTCGGACTACAATCAGCCCCAGCATTTT
cdr3_aa: CASSSDYNQPQHF

clone_size: NA
j_call: TRBJ1-2
v_call: TRBV5-1
d_call: NA
cdr3_nt: TGCGCCAGCAGCTTGGACCAATTCGGCTACACCTTC
cdr3_aa: CASSLDQFGYTF

clone_size: NA
j_call: TRBJ1-1
v_call: TRBV5-6
d_call: NA
cdr3_nt: TGTGCCAGCAGCTTATGGGACATGAACACTGAAGCTTTCTTT
cdr3_aa: CASSLWDMNTEAFF

clone_size: NA
j_call: TRBJ2-5
v_call: TRBV7-2
d_call: NA
cdr3_nt: TGTGCCAGCAGCCCCGACAGGTTCCAAGAGACCCAGTACTTC
cdr3_aa: CASSPDRFQETQYF

clone_size: NA
j_call: TRBJ2-3
v_call: TRBV6-4
d_call: NA
cdr3_nt: TGTGCCAGCAGTGAGGGACGGTTTGGCACAGATACGCAGTATTTT
cdr3_aa: CASSEGRFGTDTQYF

clone_size: NA
j_call: TRBJ1-3
v_call: TRBV5-6
d_call: NA
cdr3_nt: TGTGCCAGCAGCACCCCTAGGGGGACTGTCTCTGGAAACACCATATATTTT
cdr3_aa: CASSTPRGTVSGNTIYF

clone_size: NA
j_call: TRBJ2-3
v_call: TRBV5-1
d_call: TRBD2
cdr3_nt: TGCGCCAGCAGCGCCCGGACTAGCGGCCCGAGCACAGATACGCAGTATTTT
cdr3_aa: CASSARTSGPSTDTQYF

clone_size: NA
j_call: TRBJ1-2
v_call: TRBV28
d_call: TRBD1
cdr3_nt: TGTGCCAGCAGCGCGGACAGGGGGCTTCTTACGGGCTACACCTTC
cdr3_aa: CASSADRGLLTGYTF

clone_size: NA
j_call: TRBJ2-7
v_call: TRBV6-5
d_call: NA
cdr3_nt: TGTGCCAGCAGTTACCCGGGACTCCCCACCTACGAGCAGTACTTC
cdr3_aa: CASSYPGLPTYEQYF

clone_size: NA
j_call: TRBJ2-7
v_call: TRBV7-2
d_call: NA
cdr3_nt: TGTGCCAGCAGCCGGGCCGGGGGTTTCTCCTACGAGCAGTACTTC
cdr3_aa: CASSRAGGFSYEQYF

clone_size: NA
j_call: TRBJ2-7
v_call: TRBV6-1
d_call: TRBD2
cdr3_nt: TGTGCCAGCAGTGAACTAGCGGGAGGGTACGAGCAGTACTTC
cdr3_aa: CASSELAGGYEQYF

clone_size: once
j_call: TRBJ2-5
v_call: TRBV28
d_call: TRBD2
cdr3_nt: TGTGCCAGCAGTTTGCCGGGGGGGCTAGAGACCCAGTACTTC
cdr3_aa: CASSLPGGLETQYF

clone_size: NA
j_call: TRBJ2-7
v_call: TRBV18
d_call: NA
cdr3_nt: TGTGCCAGCTCACCGCTGGGCTCCTACGAGCAGTACTTC
cdr3_aa: CASSPLGSYEQYF

clone_size: NA
j_call: TRBJ2-1
v_call: TRBV6-5
d_call: TRBD2
cdr3_nt: TGTGCCAGCAGTCGGGGGGGGCCTTCTAACAATGAGCAGTTCTTC
cdr3_aa: CASSRGGPSNNEQFF

clone_size: once
j_call: TRBJ1-6
v_call: TRBV25-1
d_call: NA
cdr3_nt: TGTGCCAGCAGTGCACAGGGCAGCTCCTATAATTCACCCCTCCACTTT
cdr3_aa: CASSAQGSSYNSPLHF

clone_size: NA
j_call: TRBJ2-3
v_call: TRBV30
d_call: NA
cdr3_nt: TGTGCCTGGAGCTTGGGGGCAGATACGCAGTATTTT
cdr3_aa: CAWSLGADTQYF